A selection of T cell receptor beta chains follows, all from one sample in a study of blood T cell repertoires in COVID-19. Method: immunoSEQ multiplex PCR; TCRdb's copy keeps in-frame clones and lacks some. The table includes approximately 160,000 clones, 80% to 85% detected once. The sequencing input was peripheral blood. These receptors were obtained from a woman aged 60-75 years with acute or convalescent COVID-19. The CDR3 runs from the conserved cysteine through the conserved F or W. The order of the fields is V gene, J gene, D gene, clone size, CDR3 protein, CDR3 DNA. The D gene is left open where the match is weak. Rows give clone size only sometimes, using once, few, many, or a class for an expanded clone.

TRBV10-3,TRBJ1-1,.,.,CAIRGDNQDTEAFF,TGTGCCATCCGTGGGGACAATCAGGACACTGAAGCTTTCTTT
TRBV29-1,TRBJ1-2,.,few,CSVLHQGGYTF,TGCAGCGTTCTGCATCAGGGAGGCTACACCTTC
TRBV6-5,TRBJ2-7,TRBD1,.,CASTGQATYEQYF,TGTGCCAGCACGGGACAGGCAACCTACGAGCAGTACTTC
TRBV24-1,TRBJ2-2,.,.,CATSDFSTGELFF,TGTGCCACCAGTGATTTTAGTACCGGGGAGCTGTTTTTT
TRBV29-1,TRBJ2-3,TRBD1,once,CSVRDRGPTDTQYF,TGCAGCGTCCGGGACAGGGGACCCACAGATACGCAGTATTTT
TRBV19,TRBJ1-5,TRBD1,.,CASKLGAWRDRSINQPQHF,TGTGCCAGTAAGTTGGGGGCGTGGAGGGACAGATCGATCAATCAGCCCCAGCATTTT
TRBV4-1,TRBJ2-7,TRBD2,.,CASSQTSGGAYEQYF,TGCGCCAGCAGCCAGACTAGCGGGGGGGCCTACGAGCAGTACTTC
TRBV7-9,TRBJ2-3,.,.,CASSLGHYTQYF,TGTGCCAGCAGCCTGGGACATTATACGCAGTATTTT
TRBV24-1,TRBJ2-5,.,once,CATSALDGGDETQYF,TGTGCCACCAGTGCCCTGGACGGAGGAGACGAGACCCAGTACTTC
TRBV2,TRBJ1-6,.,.,CASSERGGVGSPLHF,TGTGCCAGCAGTGAAAGGGGGGGAGTCGGGTCACCCCTCCACTTT
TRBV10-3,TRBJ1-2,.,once,CAISGTTAFNYGYTF,TGTGCCATCAGTGGGACGACAGCTTTTAACTATGGCTACACCTTC
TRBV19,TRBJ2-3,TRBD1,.,CASSIRDSSTDTQYF,TGTGCCAGTAGTATACGGGACAGCTCCACAGATACGCAGTATTTT